The entry that follows covers one TCR beta chain sequence. Its target is not known. Germline loops: CDR1 DFQATT, CDR2 SNEGSKA (reference sequence). This CDR3 region has 14 residues. This sample stems from a study of post-analysis software for immune sequencing data. Regarding the study as a whole: Patients with multiple sclerosis recorded significantly lower normalized Chao1 diversity than controls, the study found. The study found TRBV5-6, TRBV5-1 and TRBV20-1 among 5 or 6 TRBV segments more frequent in patients than controls.

Incorporated into the TCR beta cDNA libraries were unique molecular identifiers, which served to reduce PCR and sequencing biases. In TCRdb, the PCR reads were re-called with MiXCR into one record per CDR3 protein. The sample lists approximately 350,000 distinct CDR3 sequences, roughly 35% seen once, with around an eighth in the top ten. The V call is TRBV20-1, the J call TRBJ2-5; 8 bases match TRBD1. The assigned J gene may be wrong: the sequence end matches TRBJ2-7 better. Sequencing used blood. The sequence was obtained from a girl under 18 with multiple sclerosis. The CDR3 sequence is CSASQGAEAYEQYF. For the CDR3, the DNA is TGCAGTGCATCTCAGGGGGCGGAAGCTTACGAGCAGTACTTC.